This T cell receptor (beta chain) emerged from a study of naive and memory T cell subsets. CDR1 is GTSNPN, CDR2 SVGIG, per germline (reference sequence). The V end lost 2 bases, the J end lost 0 bases, and 8 bases lay between the germline ends. The CDR3 runs to 14 residues. In the case of this clonotype: Its antigen is still unknown.

The beta constant-region primer was an equimolar mix of two oligonucleotides covering TRBC1 and TRBC2. The ligated cDNA underwent four PCR rounds using SP2 and nested alpha and beta constant-region primers. An oligonucleotide with the SP2 primer and a 12-nucleotide UMI was ligated to the cDNA 3' end. MiXCR, applied by TCRdb to the UMI-ligation and nested PCR reads, yields one record per CDR3 protein. The table has some 30,000 distinct CDR3 sequences, less than 20% seen once. CD8 T cells were positively selected from what remained after CD4 positive selection. General observations from the study: In naive cells, over 90% of TCR sequences were seen only once. Naive and memory subsets had different power law exponents for TCR abundance.

The rearrangement uses TRBV30 and TRBJ2-1; D unclear. Sequencing input: effector memory CD4+ T cells from blood. As to subset: effector memory, CD45RA- CD27-. This receptor was taken from a human donor in good health. In nucleotides, the CDR3 is TGTGCCTGGAGTCTTAGTAGCTCCTACAATGAGCAGTTCTTC. Translation: CAWSLSSSYNEQFF.